This T cell receptor (beta chain) comes out of a study of T cells after yellow fever vaccination. The CDR3 extends over 14 amino acids. CDR1 and CDR2 (germline): LGHDT, YNNKEL (reference sequence). The V gene end was trimmed by 4 bases and the J gene end by 4 bases; junction bases not matched to a gene: 6. A single record per CDR3 protein comes from TCRdb applying MiXCR to the 5' RACE reads. The table includes hundreds of thousands of distinct CDR3 sequences, around 3.6% detected once. This clonotype was recorded many times. This sample comprised PBMCs, obtained on the day of the yellow fever booster vaccination. The clonotype comes from a young man who received the YFV17D yellow fever vaccine. The chain is built from TRBV3-1 and TRBJ1-2; 7 bases line up with TRBD1. In DNA form, the CDR3 reads TGTGCCAGCAGCCCTCAGGGGGGAAGCTATGGCTACACCTTC. Translating gives CASSPQGGSYGYTF.